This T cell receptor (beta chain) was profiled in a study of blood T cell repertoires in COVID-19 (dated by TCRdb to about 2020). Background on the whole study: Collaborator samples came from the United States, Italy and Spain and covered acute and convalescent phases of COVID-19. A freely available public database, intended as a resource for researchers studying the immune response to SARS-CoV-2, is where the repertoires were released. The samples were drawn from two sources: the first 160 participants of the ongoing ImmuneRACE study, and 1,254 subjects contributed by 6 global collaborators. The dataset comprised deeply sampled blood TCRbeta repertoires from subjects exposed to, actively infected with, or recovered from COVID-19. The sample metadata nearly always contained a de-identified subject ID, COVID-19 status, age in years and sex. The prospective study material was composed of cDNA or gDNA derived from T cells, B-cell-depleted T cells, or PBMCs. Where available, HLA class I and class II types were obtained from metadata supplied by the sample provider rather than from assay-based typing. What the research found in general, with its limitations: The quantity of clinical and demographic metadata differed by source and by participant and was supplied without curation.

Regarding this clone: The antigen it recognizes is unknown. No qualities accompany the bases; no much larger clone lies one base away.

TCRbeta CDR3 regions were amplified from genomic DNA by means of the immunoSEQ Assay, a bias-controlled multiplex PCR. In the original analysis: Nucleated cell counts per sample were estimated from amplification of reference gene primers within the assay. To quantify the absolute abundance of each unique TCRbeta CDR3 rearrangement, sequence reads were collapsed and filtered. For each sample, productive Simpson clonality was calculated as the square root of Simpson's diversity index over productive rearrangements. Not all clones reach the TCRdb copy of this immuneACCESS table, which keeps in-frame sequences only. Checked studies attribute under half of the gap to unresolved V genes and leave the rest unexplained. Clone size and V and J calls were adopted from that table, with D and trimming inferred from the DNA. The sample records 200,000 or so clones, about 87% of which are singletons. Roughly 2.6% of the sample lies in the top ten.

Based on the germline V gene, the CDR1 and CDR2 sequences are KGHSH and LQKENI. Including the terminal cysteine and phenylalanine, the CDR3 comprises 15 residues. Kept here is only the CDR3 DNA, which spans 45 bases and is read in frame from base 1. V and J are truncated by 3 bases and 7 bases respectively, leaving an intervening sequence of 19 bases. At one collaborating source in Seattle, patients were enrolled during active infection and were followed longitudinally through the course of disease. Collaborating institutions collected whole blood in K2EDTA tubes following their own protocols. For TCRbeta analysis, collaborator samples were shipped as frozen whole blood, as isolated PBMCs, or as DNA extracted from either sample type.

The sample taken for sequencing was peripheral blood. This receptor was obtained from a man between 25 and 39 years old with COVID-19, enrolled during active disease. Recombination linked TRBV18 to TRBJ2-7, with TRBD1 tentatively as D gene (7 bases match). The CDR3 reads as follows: CASSPGDIQGGEQYF. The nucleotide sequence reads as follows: TGTGCCAGCTCACCCGGGGACATCCAGGGGGGAGAGCAGTACTTC.